What follows are 25 T cell receptor beta chains derived from one specimen sequenced in a study of a mutant IDH1 vaccine in newly diagnosed glioma. Only in-frame clones appear in the TCRdb table, and some are missing; sequencing was by immunoSEQ multiplex PCR. The repertoire holds 110,000 or so clones, with 85% to 90% as singletons. Time point reported: week 11, during vaccination. In every dose of vaccine, 300 ug of mutant IDH1 20-mer peptide was given alongside topical imiquimod. What these receptors recognize is not known. Sequencing was performed on PBMCs, taken from a glioma patient whose treatment included an IDH1 peptide vaccine. The origin of the receptors is a woman between 45 and 60 years old with glioma.

In its sample, this clone was seen once. The chain recombines TRBV19 with TRBJ2-7; TRBD2 is a possible D gene (5 bases). CDR1 and CDR2 from the germline V gene are LNHDA and SQIVND (reference sequence). Trimming shortened V by 6 bases and J by 6 bases, and 12 bases separated the two germline ends. The CDR3 spans 12 residues. Here the CDR3 reads CASSLSEGEQYF. The CDR3 DNA follows: TGTGCCAGTAGCCTCTCTGAGGGCGAGCAGTACTTC.

The rearrangement links TRBV19 to TRBJ1-5; no definite D call. The V gene lost 0 bases and the J gene lost 3 bases, with 24 bases spanning the gap. The CDR3 contains 20 residues. Germline V gives CDR1 LNHDA, CDR2 SQIVND (reference sequence). CDR3 bases: TGTGCCAGTAGTATAGATCCGGGGTGGCAGGAAGAGGGTCTCAATCAGCCCCAGCATTTT. Translating gives CASSIDPGWQEEGLNQPQHF.

The chain couples TRBV28 to TRBJ1-2; 10 positions match TRBD1. The V segment lost 4 bases and the J segment 1 base; nucleotides outside the gene matches: 3. Germline assignment: CDR1 MDHEN and CDR2 SYDVKM. The CDR3 has 15 residues. CDR3 bases: TGTGCCAGCAGTTCCGGGACAGGGGTTAACTATGGCTACACCTTC. It encodes CASSSGTGVNYGYTF.

The chain combines TRBV28 with TRBJ2-1; TRBD2 matches at 7 bases. Germline CDR1 and CDR2: MDHEN and SYDVKM. The CDR3 is 16 residues long. Trimming at V came to 3 bases and at J to 5 bases, leaving 10 bases not matched to a gene. This chain's CDR3 is CASSFQRGPLDNEQFF. CDR3 nucleotides: TGTGCCAGCAGTTTTCAGCGGGGCCCCCTCGACAATGAGCAGTTCTTC.

The chain employs TRBV2 and TRBJ2-4; D possibly corresponds to TRBD1 (6 bases). The CDR3 has 13 residues. Germline assignment: CDR1 SNHLY and CDR2 FYNNEI. V lost 4 bases, J lost 3 bases, and 7 bases lay in between. CDR3 amino acids: CASSGDNKNIQYF. The DNA of the CDR3 is TGTGCCAGCAGTGGGGACAACAAAAACATTCAGTACTTC.

The chain employs TRBV5-4 and TRBJ2-2, with 7 bases aligning to TRBD1. The CDR3 totals 13 residues. Trimming removed 3 bases from V and 8 bases from J; junction bases left unmatched: 4. The germline gives CDR1 SGHNT, CDR2 YYREEE (reference sequence). The CDR3 is CASSSTGVGELFF. The DNA for the CDR3 is TGTGCCAGCAGCTCTACAGGGGTAGGGGAGCTGTTTTTT.

The chain couples TRBV5-4 to TRBJ1-1, with 7 bases fitting TRBD1. The CDR3 is 14 residues long. The V segment lost 3 bases and the J segment 1 base; nucleotides outside the gene matches: 3. CDR1 and CDR2 (germline): SGHNT, YYREEE (reference sequence). The CDR3 spells CASSSGQANTEAFF. The CDR3 DNA reads as TGTGCCAGCAGCTCCGGACAGGCGAACACTGAAGCTTTCTTT.

The chain recombines TRBV7-9 with TRBJ1-1, with TRBD1 as a possible D gene (6 bases). Per germline, CDR1 SEHNR and CDR2 FQNEAQ (reference sequence). The CDR3 length is 15 residues. Trimming removed 3 bases at V and 0 bases at J, with 11 bases between. The CDR3 nucleotides are TGTGCCAGCAGCTTGGGTACAGGGCTGAACACTGAAGCTTTCTTT. Protein: CASSLGTGLNTEAFF. Filled out from reference TRBV7-9 and TRBJ1-1, the complete variable domain reads DTGVSQNPRHKITKRGQNVTFRCDPISEHNRLYWYRQTLGQGPEFLTYFQNEAQLEKSRLLSDRFSAERPKGSFSTLEIQRTEQGDSAMYLCASSLGTGLNTEAFFGQGTRLTVV.

This chain connects TRBV9 to TRBJ2-7; 14 nucleotides match TRBD2. The CDR3 is 18 residues long. Trimming cost V 4 bases and J 5 bases; bases outside gene matches: 14. In germline, CDR1 is SGDLS, CDR2 YYNGEE. The CDR3 sequence: CASSPRFGLAGGRDEQYF. The CDR3 DNA reads as TGTGCCAGCAGCCCACGATTCGGACTAGCGGGAGGTAGAGACGAGCAGTACTTC.

In this sample, this clone turned up once. This chain connects TRBV30 to TRBJ1-6, with D hard to call. The V gene's germline CDR1 is GTSNPN and CDR2 SVGIG (reference sequence). V was shortened by 0 bases and J by 7 bases, with 7 bases between the two germline ends. The CDR3 runs 13 residues. CDR3: CAWSVGPNSPLHF. CDR3 in DNA: TGTGCCTGGAGTGTTGGGCCCAATTCACCCCTCCACTTT.

J is TRBJ2-3 and V is TRBV5-4, with a tentative D call TRBD2 (6 bases). This CDR3 region has 16 residues. Per the germline V gene, CDR1 is SGHNT and CDR2 is YYREEE (reference sequence). V was pared by 2 bases and J by 2 bases, with 15 bases between. CDR3 in amino acids: CASSFGQGGPTDTQYF. CDR3 DNA sequence: TGTGCCAGCAGCTTTGGGCAGGGAGGTCCCACAGATACGCAGTATTTT. The variable domain in full, completed from reference TRBV5-4 and TRBJ2-3, reads ETGVTQSPTHLIKTRGQQVTLRCSSQSGHNTVSWYQQALGQGPQFIFQYYREEENGRGNFPPRFSGLQFPNYSSELNVNALELDDSALYLCASSFGQGGPTDTQYFGPGTRLTVL.

The genes are TRBV11-2 and TRBJ2-1; D may be TRBD2 (6 bases). V lost 5 bases and J 9 bases, leaving 8 bases between the germline ends. The germline V gene has CDR1 SGHAT and CDR2 FQNNGV. This CDR3 comprises 11 residues. The CDR3 nucleotides are TGTGCCAGCAGCGACGGGAGTGAGCAGTTCTTC. Translation: CASSDGSEQFF.

V is TRBV5-4 and J is TRBJ2-3, with D possibly called TRBD1 or TRBD2 (5 bases each). Trimming stripped 0 bases from V and 0 bases from J, with 11 bases between. Per germline, CDR1 SGHNT and CDR2 YYREEE (reference sequence). This CDR3 contains 16 residues. CDR3 sequence reads: CASSLGPGTSTDTQYF. The CDR3 DNA reads TGTGCCAGCAGCTTGGGGCCCGGGACGAGCACAGATACGCAGTATTTT.

The CDR3 reads CASSYGDRENQPQHF. CDR3 sequence (DNA): TGTGCCAGCAGTTACGGGGACAGGGAAAATCAGCCCCAGCATTTT. The V and J genes are TRBV6-6 and TRBJ1-5, with 9 bases fitting TRBD1. There are 15 residues in the CDR3. The V gene's germline CDR1 is MNHNY and CDR2 SVGAGI (reference sequence). V was clipped by 2 bases and J by 4 bases; unmatched bases: 3.

The chain recombines TRBV2 with TRBJ1-5, with D possibly matching TRBD1 (5 bases). Germline-derived CDR1 and CDR2 are SNHLY and FYNNEI. Trimming took 7 bases from V and 3 from J, leaving 10 bases between them. This CDR3 spans 13 amino acids. CDR3 in DNA: TGTGCCAGCACGGGGGACCTCAATCAGCCCCAGCATTTT. Translated, it gives CASTGDLNQPQHF.

The chain links TRBV5-4 to TRBJ2-7; 7 bases agree with TRBD1. The CDR3 length is 15 residues. V was pared by 5 bases and J by 3 bases, with 11 bases of the junction left unmatched. Germline assignment: CDR1 SGHNT and CDR2 YYREEE (reference sequence). This chain's CDR3 is CASSSVRGQSYEQYF. DNA for the CDR3: TGTGCCAGCAGTTCCGTTAGGGGACAGAGCTACGAGCAGTACTTC.

V gene TRBV29-1 combines with J gene TRBJ1-4; D perhaps matches TRBD1 (5 bases). Trimming pared 7 bases from V and 0 bases from J, leaving 12 bases between. This CDR3 has 14 amino acids. The germline CDR1 and CDR2 sequences are SQVTM and ANQGSEA. The CDR3 bases are TGCAGCGCCCCCGGCAGGGCAACTAATGAAAAACTGTTTTTT. Its protein product is CSAPGRATNEKLFF.

The chain recombines TRBV6-1 with TRBJ2-2; 11 bases line up with TRBD2. CDR1 MNHNS and CDR2 SASEGT come from the germline V gene. After removal of 6 bases from V and 5 bases from J, the junction contained 5 bases not matched to a gene. This CDR3 is built from 15 residues. The CDR3 sequence: CASRSLAGGTGELFF. The CDR3 coding sequence is TGTGCCAGCAGATCGCTAGCGGGAGGAACCGGGGAGCTGTTTTTT.

This sequence joins TRBV19 and TRBJ1-1, with TRBD1 as a possible D gene (5 bases). V was pared by 7 bases and J by 5 bases, with 17 bases between. CDR1 is LNHDA, CDR2 SQIVND, per germline (reference sequence). The CDR3 runs to 14 residues. The CDR3 coding sequence is TGTGCCAGTAATGTCTGGGGGACGTCAACTGAAGCTTTCTTT. Encoded protein: CASNVWGTSTEAFF. The full variable domain, completed using reference TRBV19 and TRBJ1-1, is DGGITQSPKYLFRKEGQNVTLSCEQNLNHDAMYWYRQDPGQGLRLIYYSQIVNDFQKGDIAEGYSVSREKKESFPLTVTSAQKNPTAFYLCASNVWGTSTEAFFGQGTRLTVV.

The chain recombines TRBV5-8 with TRBJ1-1; D is undetermined. From germline, CDR1 is SGHTS and CDR2 YDEGEE. V shed 7 bases and J shed 4 bases, with 20 bases lying between them. The CDR3 totals 15 residues. This CDR3 reads CASQLPRVWGTEAFF. The CDR3, as DNA: TGTGCCAGCCAACTCCCCCGGGTGTGGGGCACTGAAGCTTTCTTT.

V and J are TRBV6-5 and TRBJ2-5; 8 nucleotides align to TRBD2. Trimming took 6 bases from V and 5 from J; bases not matched to a gene: 5. In germline, CDR1 is MNHEY, CDR2 SVGAGI. This CDR3 is 13 amino acids long. The CDR3 nucleotides are TGTGCCAGCAGCCAGCGGGAGAGGGAGACCCAGTACTTC. It specifies CASSQRERETQYF.

This clone was seen a handful of times. This chain links TRBV4-1 with TRBJ1-5, with 12 nucleotides matching TRBD1. In germline, CDR1 is MGHRA, CDR2 YSYEKL. The CDR3 spans 18 residues. V trimming: 3 bases; J trimming: 6 bases; junction bases outside the gene matches: 12. The DNA for the CDR3 is TGCGCCAGCAGCCAGGGCCAGCCCGGGACAGGGGGCGGTCAGCCCCAGCATTTT. Translated, it gives CASSQGQPGTGGGQPQHF.

The chain carries TRBV6-5 and TRBJ1-1; D gene ambiguous. Trimming shortened V by 4 bases and J by 6 bases, and 12 bases separated the two germline ends. CDR3 length: 13 amino acids. Germline loops: CDR1 MNHEY, CDR2 SVGAGI. The CDR3 DNA sequence: TGTGCCAGCAGTTTTGGGCGTCCCGCTGAAGCTTTCTTT. Translation: CASSFGRPAEAFF.

This rearrangement joins TRBV5-8 to TRBJ2-5, with D perhaps matching TRBD2 (6 bases). The CDR3 has 15 residues. V lost 5 bases to trimming and J lost 0 bases, with 14 bases between them. Germline assignment: CDR1 SGHTS and CDR2 YDEGEE. The CDR3 DNA follows: TGTGCCAGCAGTTTCGGCCGGGGGAACCAAGAGACCCAGTACTTC. It translates to CASSFGRGNQETQYF.

This CDR3 reads CASSLPPRTSGSGETQYF. The CDR3 DNA reads TGTGCCAGCAGCCTCCCCCCGAGGACTAGCGGGAGCGGAGAGACCCAGTACTTC. The chain recombines TRBV14 with TRBJ2-5, with 13 bases that match TRBD2. The CDR3 has 18 residues. Unmatched junction bases numbered 12, after V lost 4 bases and J lost 4 bases. Germline V gene sequence: CDR1 SGHDN, CDR2 FVKESK.